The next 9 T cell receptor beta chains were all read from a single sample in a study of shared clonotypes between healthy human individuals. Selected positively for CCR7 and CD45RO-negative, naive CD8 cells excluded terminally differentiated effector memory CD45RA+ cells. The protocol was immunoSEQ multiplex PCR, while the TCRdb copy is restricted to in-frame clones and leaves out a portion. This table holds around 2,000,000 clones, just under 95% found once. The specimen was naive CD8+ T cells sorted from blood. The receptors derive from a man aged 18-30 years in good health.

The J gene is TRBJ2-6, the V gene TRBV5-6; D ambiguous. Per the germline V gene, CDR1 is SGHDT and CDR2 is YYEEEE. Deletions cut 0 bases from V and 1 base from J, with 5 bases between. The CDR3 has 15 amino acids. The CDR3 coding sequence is TGTGCCAGCAGCTTGGGGCATTCTGGGGCCAACGTCCTGACTTTC. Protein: CASSLGHSGANVLTF.

The DNA for the CDR3 is TGTGCCAGCAGTTTTAGGACAGGGGGCAGAGCTGAAGCTTTCTTT. It yields the protein CASSFRTGGRAEAFF. J is TRBJ1-1 and V is TRBV6-5; TRBD1 matches at 11 bases. Per the germline V gene, CDR1 is MNHEY and CDR2 is SVGAGI. The V segment lost 4 bases and the J segment 6 bases; nucleotides outside the gene matches: 7. The CDR3 sequence is 15 residues long.

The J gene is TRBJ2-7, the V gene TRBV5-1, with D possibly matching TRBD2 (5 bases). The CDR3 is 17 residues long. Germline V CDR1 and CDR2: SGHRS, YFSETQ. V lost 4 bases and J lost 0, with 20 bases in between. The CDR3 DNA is TGCGCCAGCAGCGTAAACCCATCGGGGATGTACTCCTACGAGCAGTACTTC. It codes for CASSVNPSGMYSYEQYF.

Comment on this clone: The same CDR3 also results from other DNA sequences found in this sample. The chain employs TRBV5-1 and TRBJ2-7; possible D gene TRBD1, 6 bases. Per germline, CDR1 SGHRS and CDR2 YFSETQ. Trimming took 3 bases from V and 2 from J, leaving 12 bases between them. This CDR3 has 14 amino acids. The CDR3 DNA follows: TGCGCCAGCAGCTCTCCCGGACAGACCTACGAGCAGTACTTC. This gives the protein CASSSPGQTYEQYF.

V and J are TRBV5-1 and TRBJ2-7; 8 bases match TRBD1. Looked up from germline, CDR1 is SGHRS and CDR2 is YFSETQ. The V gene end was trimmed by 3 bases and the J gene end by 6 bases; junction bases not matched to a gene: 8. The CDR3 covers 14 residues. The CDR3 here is CASSYATGAIEQYF. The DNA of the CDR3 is TGCGCCAGCAGCTACGCGACAGGGGCGATCGAGCAGTACTTC. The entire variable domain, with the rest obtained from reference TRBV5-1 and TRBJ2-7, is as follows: KAGVTQTPRYLIKTRGQQVTLSCSPISGHRSVSWYQQTPGQGLQFLFEYFSETQRNKGNFPGRFSGRQFSNSRSEMNVSTLELGDSALYLCASSYATGAIEQYFGPGTRLTVT.

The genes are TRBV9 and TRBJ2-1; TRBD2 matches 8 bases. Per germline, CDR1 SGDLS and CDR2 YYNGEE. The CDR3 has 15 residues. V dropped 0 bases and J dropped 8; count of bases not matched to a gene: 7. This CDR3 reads CASSVGTSHPDEQFF. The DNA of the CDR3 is TGTGCCAGCAGCGTAGGGACTAGCCATCCGGATGAGCAGTTCTTC.

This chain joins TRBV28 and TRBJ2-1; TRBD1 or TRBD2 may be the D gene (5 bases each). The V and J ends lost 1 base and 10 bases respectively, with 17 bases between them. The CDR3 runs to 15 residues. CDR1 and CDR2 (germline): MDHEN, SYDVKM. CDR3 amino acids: CASSLFSWGKREQFF. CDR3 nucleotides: TGTGCCAGCAGTTTATTCAGCTGGGGGAAGAGGGAGCAGTTCTTC. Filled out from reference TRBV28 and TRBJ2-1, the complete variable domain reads DVKVTQSSRYLVKRTGEKVFLECVQDMDHENMFWYRQDPGLGLRLIYFSYDVKMKEKGDIPEGYSVSREKKERFSLILESASTNQTSMYLCASSLFSWGKREQFFGPGTRLTVL.

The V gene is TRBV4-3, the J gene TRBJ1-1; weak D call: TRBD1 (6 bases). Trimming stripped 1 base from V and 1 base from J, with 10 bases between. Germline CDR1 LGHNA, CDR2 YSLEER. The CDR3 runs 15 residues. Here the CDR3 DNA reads TGCGCCAGCAGCCAAGGTCCAGGGGCGAACACTGAAGCTTTCTTT. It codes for CASSQGPGANTEAFF.

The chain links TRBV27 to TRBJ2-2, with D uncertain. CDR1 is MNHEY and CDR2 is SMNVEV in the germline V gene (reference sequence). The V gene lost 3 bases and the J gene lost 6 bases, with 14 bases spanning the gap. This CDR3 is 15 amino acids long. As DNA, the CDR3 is TGTGCCAGCAGTTTTTCTATCATGGCGGCCGGGGAGCTGTTTTTT. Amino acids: CASSFSIMAAGELFF.